This T cell receptor (beta chain) emerged from a study of cytomegalovirus exposure and HLA in healthy donors. General study results and limits: The records held CMV serostatus as the only immune exposure information. It was likely that a cluster of highly shared sequence variants was a sequencing artifact. The later analysis indicated that the majority of CMV-associated TCR beta chains appeared HLA-restricted. In a later analysis, across HLA loci, associated TCR counts were highest for DRB1, lowest for HLA-C.

This PCR relied on a set of 60 Vbeta primers and 13 Jbeta primers. The protocol was immunoSEQ multiplex PCR, while the TCRdb copy is restricted to in-frame clones and leaves out a portion. The sample carries fewer than 200,000 clones, approximately 80% recorded once. Notes on this clone: What it binds is unknown.

The material sequenced was PBMCs. This TCR came from a woman between 45 and 60 years old in good health and CMV-seronegative.

The CDR3: CASSSGLYNSPLHF. Written as DNA, the CDR3 is TGTGCCAGCAGTTCAGGACTGTATAATTCACCCCTCCACTTT. The V gene is TRBV6-5, the J gene TRBJ1-6; D not resolved. CDR3 size: 14 residues. The V gene lost 4 bases and the J gene lost 4 bases, with 8 bases spanning the gap. Germline CDR1 and CDR2: MNHEY and SVGAGI.